This T cell receptor beta chain was profiled in a study of CD8+ T cells in alopecia areata. The treatment here: oral pan-JAK inhibitor, 5-10 mg twice daily. Individuals with alopecia areata gave both lesional scalp punch biopsies and peripheral blood for collection. Starting from PBMCs, sorting isolated CD4+ and CD8+ T cells. General observations from the study: Researchers report lesional scalp, most notably alopecia totalis/universalis, outstripped normal scalp in clonality.

In each case, RNA was isolated and then reverse transcribed into cDNA as the sequencing template. The data were produced by immunoSEQ multiplex PCR, yet TCRdb's version contains in-frame clones alone and is incomplete. The data show more than 95,000 clones, roughly 63% seen once. As regards this clone: Antigen unknown.

CDR1 and CDR2 from the germline V gene are MNHEY and SMNVEV (reference sequence). V shed 6 bases and J 2 bases; nucleotides not matched to a gene: 1. The CDR3 sequence is 13 residues long. The rearrangement links TRBV27 to TRBJ2-7; 10 positions agree with TRBD2. The sample here was CD8+ T cells sorted from blood, taken at week 4, from a patient treated with tofacitinib. This TCR was recovered from a human donor with alopecia areata. CDR3 region: CASRSGGAYEQYF. DNA for the CDR3: TGTGCCAGCAGAAGCGGGGGGGCCTACGAGCAGTACTTC.